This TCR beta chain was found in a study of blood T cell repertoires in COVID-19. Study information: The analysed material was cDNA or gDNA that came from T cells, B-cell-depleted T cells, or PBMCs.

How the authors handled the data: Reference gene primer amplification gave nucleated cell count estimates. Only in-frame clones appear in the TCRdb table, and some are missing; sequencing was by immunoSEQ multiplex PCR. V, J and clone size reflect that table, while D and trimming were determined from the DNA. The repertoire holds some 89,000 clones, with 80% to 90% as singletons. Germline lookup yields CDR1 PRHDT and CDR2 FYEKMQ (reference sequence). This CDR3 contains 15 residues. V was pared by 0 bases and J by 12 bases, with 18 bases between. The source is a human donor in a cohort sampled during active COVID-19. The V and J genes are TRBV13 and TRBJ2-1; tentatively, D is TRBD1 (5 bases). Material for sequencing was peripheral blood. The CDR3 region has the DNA TGTGCCAGCAGCTTAGGTTGGCAGGGCGATGACAGGCAGTTCTTC. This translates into CASSLGWQGDDRQFF. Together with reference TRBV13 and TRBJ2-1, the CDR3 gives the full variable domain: AAGVIQSPRHLIKEKRETATLKCYPIPRHDTVYWYQQGPGQDPQFLISFYEKMQSDKGSIPDRFSAQQFSDYHSELNMSSLELGDSALYFCASSLGWQGDDRQFFGPGTRLTVL.